These T cell receptor beta chains were read from a single sample in a study of neoadjuvant nivolumab and ipilimumab in lung cancer. TCRdb's copy holds only in-frame clones and misses some; the assay was immunoSEQ multiplex PCR. This sample has fewer than 25,000 clones, with 82% found just once. The specimen was peripheral blood, collected before neoadjuvant nivolumab, alone or with ipilimumab. These receptors all stem from an adult with non-small cell lung cancer. Each CDR3 is given with its conserved first and last residue. The D gene is left open where the match is weak. Clone size is not always given. Where it is, it says once, few, many or a class for expanded clones.

j_gene: TRBJ1-2; abundance: -; v_gene: TRBV7-8; d_gene: -; CDR3aa: CASSLRLEYGYTF; CDR3nt: TGTGCCAGCAGCTTAAGGCTCGAATATGGCTACACCTTC
j_gene: TRBJ2-7; abundance: -; v_gene: TRBV5-6; d_gene: -; CDR3aa: CASSEGPGEQYF; CDR3nt: TGTGCCAGCAGCGAAGGCCCCGGCGAGCAGTACTTC
j_gene: TRBJ2-6; abundance: -; v_gene: TRBV10-3; d_gene: -; CDR3aa: CAISESDSGANVLTF; CDR3nt: TGTGCCATCAGTGAGTCAGACTCTGGGGCCAACGTCCTGACTTTC
j_gene: TRBJ1-2; abundance: -; v_gene: TRBV25-1; d_gene: TRBD1; CDR3aa: CASSFSTGNYGYTF; CDR3nt: TGTGCCAGCAGTTTTTCGACAGGGAACTATGGCTACACCTTC
j_gene: TRBJ1-5; abundance: -; v_gene: TRBV2; d_gene: -; CDR3aa: CASSVSGRGNQPQHF; CDR3nt: TGTGCCAGCAGTGTATCAGGGCGAGGCAATCAGCCCCAGCATTTT
j_gene: TRBJ1-2; abundance: few; v_gene: TRBV20-1; d_gene: -; CDR3aa: CSATWGPGYTF; CDR3nt: TGCAGTGCTACCTGGGGGCCTGGCTACACCTTC
j_gene: TRBJ2-2; abundance: -; v_gene: TRBV7-7; d_gene: -; CDR3aa: CASSLTENTGELFF; CDR3nt: TGTGCTAGCAGCTTAACAGAGAACACCGGGGAGCTGTTTTTT
j_gene: TRBJ2-7; abundance: -; v_gene: TRBV27; d_gene: -; CDR3aa: CASRTWFEAIYEQYF; CDR3nt: TGTGCCAGCAGGACCTGGTTTGAAGCCATCTACGAGCAGTACTTC
j_gene: TRBJ2-1; abundance: few; v_gene: TRBV13; d_gene: -; CDR3aa: CASSISRRRNEQFF; CDR3nt: TGTGCCAGCAGCATAAGTCGGAGGAGGAATGAGCAGTTCTTC
j_gene: TRBJ2-5; abundance: -; v_gene: TRBV28; d_gene: -; CDR3aa: CASSLTSSPRTQYF; CDR3nt: TGTGCCAGCAGTTTGACGTCCTCACCGCGGACCCAGTACTTC
j_gene: TRBJ2-5; abundance: -; v_gene: TRBV5-1; d_gene: -; CDR3aa: CASSTLTGNQETQYF; CDR3nt: TGCGCCAGCAGCACCCTGACAGGCAACCAAGAGACCCAGTACTTC
j_gene: TRBJ1-1; abundance: -; v_gene: TRBV5-4; d_gene: -; CDR3aa: CASSLFMNTEAFF; CDR3nt: TGTGCCAGCAGCTTGTTCATGAACACTGAAGCTTTCTTT
j_gene: TRBJ2-3; abundance: -; v_gene: TRBV7-3; d_gene: -; CDR3aa: CASSLDENTDTQYF; CDR3nt: TGTGCCAGCAGCTTAGACGAGAATACAGATACGCAGTATTTT
j_gene: TRBJ1-2; abundance: medium-sized; v_gene: TRBV2; d_gene: -; CDR3aa: CASTTTGYGYTF; CDR3nt: TGTGCCAGCACCACGACAGGCTATGGCTACACCTTC
j_gene: TRBJ2-3; abundance: -; v_gene: TRBV4-2; d_gene: -; CDR3aa: CASSQDQGLDTQYF; CDR3nt: TGTGCCAGCAGCCAAGATCAAGGGTTAGATACGCAGTATTTT
j_gene: TRBJ1-1; abundance: few; v_gene: TRBV7-6; d_gene: -; CDR3aa: CASSEGGNTEAFF; CDR3nt: TGTGCCAGCAGCGAGGGGGGGAACACTGAAGCTTTCTTT
j_gene: TRBJ2-3; abundance: -; v_gene: TRBV7-2; d_gene: TRBD2; CDR3aa: CASSPRLAGRRTDTQYF; CDR3nt: TGTGCCAGCAGCCCGAGACTAGCGGGACGACGCACAGATACGCAGTATTTT
j_gene: TRBJ2-3; abundance: -; v_gene: TRBV29-1; d_gene: TRBD2; CDR3aa: CSVALAGGLGGDTQYF; CDR3nt: TGCAGCGTTGCCCTAGCGGGAGGCCTAGGTGGAGATACGCAGTATTTT
j_gene: TRBJ2-3; abundance: -; v_gene: TRBV6-5; d_gene: -; CDR3aa: CASSYRREDTQYF; CDR3nt: TGTGCCAGCAGTTACAGGAGGGAAGATACGCAGTATTTT
j_gene: TRBJ2-1; abundance: -; v_gene: TRBV9; d_gene: -; CDR3aa: CASSGSAAGGGYEQFF; CDR3nt: TGTGCCAGCAGCGGTAGTGCAGCGGGTGGGGGGTATGAGCAGTTCTTC
j_gene: TRBJ2-3; abundance: -; v_gene: TRBV7-3; d_gene: TRBD2; CDR3aa: CASSTSLAGEGRADTQYF; CDR3nt: TGTGCCAGCAGCACATCCCTAGCGGGAGAGGGCCGCGCAGATACGCAGTATTTT
j_gene: TRBJ2-7; abundance: -; v_gene: TRBV5-5; d_gene: TRBD2; CDR3aa: CASSPLSGISSYEQYF; CDR3nt: TGTGCCAGCAGCCCCCTTAGCGGGATCTCCTCCTACGAGCAGTACTTC
j_gene: TRBJ1-1; abundance: -; v_gene: TRBV27; d_gene: -; CDR3aa: CASFRRLEAFF; CDR3nt: TGTGCCAGCTTCCGAAGGCTTGAAGCTTTCTTT
j_gene: TRBJ2-5; abundance: -; v_gene: TRBV6-5; d_gene: TRBD1; CDR3aa: CASRIQGQETQYF; CDR3nt: TGTGCCAGCAGAATACAGGGGCAAGAGACCCAGTACTTC
j_gene: TRBJ2-3; abundance: -; v_gene: TRBV25-1; d_gene: -; CDR3aa: CASSPGAFTDTQYF; CDR3nt: TGTGCCAGCAGCCCTGGAGCGTTCACAGATACGCAGTATTTT
j_gene: TRBJ2-2; abundance: -; v_gene: TRBV7-2; d_gene: TRBD1; CDR3aa: CASSPGTGGRWTGELFF; CDR3nt: TGTGCCAGCAGCCCCGGGACAGGGGGGCGCTGGACCGGGGAGCTGTTTTTT
j_gene: TRBJ1-2; abundance: -; v_gene: TRBV5-1; d_gene: -; CDR3aa: CASSLQGNYGYTF; CDR3nt: TGCGCCAGCAGCTTGCAGGGGAACTATGGCTACACCTTC
j_gene: TRBJ2-7; abundance: few; v_gene: TRBV5-5; d_gene: -; CDR3aa: CASSLEVGTYEQYF; CDR3nt: TGTGCCAGCAGCTTGGAGGTCGGGACCTACGAGCAGTACTTC
j_gene: TRBJ2-7; abundance: -; v_gene: TRBV9; d_gene: -; CDR3aa: CASSSHPRESSYEQYF; CDR3nt: TGTGCCAGCAGCTCACATCCCAGGGAATCCTCCTACGAGCAGTACTTC
j_gene: TRBJ2-5; abundance: -; v_gene: TRBV4-3; d_gene: -; CDR3aa: CASSQDKTGAYQETQYF; CDR3nt: TGCGCCAGCAGCCAAGATAAGACGGGGGCATACCAAGAGACCCAGTACTTC
j_gene: TRBJ2-5; abundance: -; v_gene: TRBV11-2; d_gene: TRBD2; CDR3aa: CASSPRTSGMGETQYF; CDR3nt: TGTGCCAGCAGCCCCAGGACTAGCGGTATGGGAGAGACCCAGTACTTC
j_gene: TRBJ1-5; abundance: -; v_gene: TRBV27; d_gene: -; CDR3aa: CASSPRRVNNQPQHF; CDR3nt: TGTGCCAGCAGTCCCCGACGGGTGAACAATCAGCCCCAGCATTTT
j_gene: TRBJ1-2; abundance: -; v_gene: TRBV30; d_gene: -; CDR3aa: CAWSVGVAAYGYTF; CDR3nt: TGTGCCTGGAGTGTAGGAGTGGCGGCCTATGGCTACACCTTC
j_gene: TRBJ2-2; abundance: -; v_gene: TRBV29-1; d_gene: -; CDR3aa: CSVDRRKRGELFF; CDR3nt: TGCAGCGTTGACCGAAGAAAGAGGGGGGAGCTGTTTTTT
j_gene: TRBJ1-1; abundance: -; v_gene: TRBV12-5; d_gene: -; CDR3aa: CASGLGSGVNTEAFF; CDR3nt: TGTGCTAGTGGTTTGGGGAGTGGGGTGAACACTGAAGCTTTCTTT
j_gene: TRBJ1-1; abundance: -; v_gene: TRBV6-5; d_gene: -; CDR3aa: CASSYSFRFTEAFF; CDR3nt: TGTGCCAGCAGTTACTCGTTTAGGTTCACTGAAGCTTTCTTT
j_gene: TRBJ2-7; abundance: -; v_gene: TRBV5-4; d_gene: -; CDR3aa: CASSFGAGNLYEQYF; CDR3nt: TGTGCCAGCAGCTTCGGGGCAGGGAATTTGTACGAGCAGTACTTC
j_gene: TRBJ2-1; abundance: -; v_gene: TRBV11-2; d_gene: -; CDR3aa: CASRTGLNPYNEQFF; CDR3nt: TGTGCCAGCAGGACCGGACTCAATCCATACAATGAGCAGTTCTTC
j_gene: TRBJ2-7; abundance: few; v_gene: TRBV30; d_gene: -; CDR3aa: CAWSVSVTLDGQYF; CDR3nt: TGTGCCTGGAGTGTATCTGTGACTCTCGACGGGCAGTACTTC
j_gene: TRBJ2-1; abundance: once; v_gene: TRBV5-1; d_gene: TRBD2; CDR3aa: CASSLVVTSGSRQFF; CDR3nt: TGCGCCAGCAGCTTGGTCGTGACTAGCGGGAGTCGGCAGTTCTTC
j_gene: TRBJ1-2; abundance: few; v_gene: TRBV28; d_gene: TRBD1; CDR3aa: CASSPPGQGKYRYTF; CDR3nt: TGTGCCAGCAGCCCCCCGGGACAGGGGAAATATCGATACACCTTC
j_gene: TRBJ2-1; abundance: -; v_gene: TRBV5-1; d_gene: -; CDR3aa: CASTPLQATYNEQFF; CDR3nt: TGCGCCAGCACCCCCCTCCAGGCGACCTACAATGAGCAGTTCTTC